Below, 23 T cell receptor beta chains from the same sample are listed, as sequenced in a study of cytomegalovirus exposure and HLA in healthy donors. 60 Vbeta and 13 Jbeta primers were used in PCR. Assay: immunoSEQ multiplex PCR; the TCRdb copy retains only in-frame clones and omits some. Of about 210,000 clones listed, over 75% were seen once; the top ten hold 9.5% to 13%. The sample was PBMCs. Receptors were obtained from a woman in her forties or fifties in good health and CMV-seropositive.

Only a few counts were recorded for this clone. The CDR3 sequence: CAWLKQGAGEQYF. CDR3 nucleotide sequence: TGTGCCTGGTTGAAACAGGGGGCCGGCGAGCAGTACTTC. This chain joins TRBV30 and TRBJ2-7; 9 bases line up with TRBD1. J gave up 6 bases and V 5 bases, and 8 bases lay outside the gene matches. This CDR3 is 13 amino acids long. Germline V gene lookup returns CDR1 GTSNPN and CDR2 SVGIG (reference sequence).

V and J are TRBV4-1 and TRBJ2-3; D might be TRBD2 (6 bases). Trimming cost V 5 bases and J 4 bases, with 16 bases left between them. CDR1 MGHRA and CDR2 YSYEKL come from the germline V gene. CDR3 length: 15 amino acids. The CDR3 DNA follows: TGCGCCAGCAGCTCAACCCGGGGGACCGCAGATACGCAGTATTTT. Its protein product is CASSSTRGTADTQYF.

This clone was counted once. The rearrangement uses TRBV9 and TRBJ2-1; no clear D gene. V lost 3 bases and J lost 6, with 4 bases in between. The CDR3 has 11 residues. Per the germline V gene, CDR1 is SGDLS and CDR2 is YYNGEE. CDR3 amino acids: CASSGLNEQFF. The CDR3 bases are TGTGCCAGCAGCGGACTCAATGAGCAGTTCTTC. Full variable domain (missing parts from reference TRBV9 and TRBJ2-1): DSGVTQTPKHLITATGQRVTLRCSPRSGDLSVYWYQQSLDQGLQFLIQYYNGEERAKGNILERFSAQQFPDLHSELNLSSLELGDSALYFCASSGLNEQFFGPGTRLTVL.

V is TRBV4-2 and J is TRBJ2-7; 14 nucleotides match TRBD2. The V and J ends lost 4 bases and 6 bases, in that order; junction bases with no gene match: 14. Per germline, CDR1 LGHNA and CDR2 YNFKEQ. The CDR3 has 18 amino acids. The CDR3: CASSPGTSGRPRRGEQYF. The CDR3 nucleotides are TGTGCCAGCAGCCCCGGGACTAGCGGGAGACCCCGACGAGGCGAGCAGTACTTC.

V and J are TRBV5-4 and TRBJ2-5; TRBD2 is a possible D gene (6 bases). Between the trimmed V and J ends, which lost 5 bases and 5 bases, there was a span of 13 bases. From germline, CDR1 is SGHNT and CDR2 YYREEE (reference sequence). CDR3 length: 13 amino acids. The CDR3 DNA follows: TGTGCCAGCAGTTCCGGGACTTGGGAGACCCAGTACTTC. This translates into CASSSGTWETQYF.

The genes are TRBV9 and TRBJ2-1; D possibly corresponds to TRBD2 (5 bases). From germline, CDR1 is SGDLS and CDR2 YYNGEE. The CDR3 covers 16 residues. Trimming shortened V by 4 bases and J by 0 bases, and 14 bases separated the two germline ends. The CDR3 spells CASSTSPGSSYNEQFF. DNA for the CDR3: TGTGCCAGCAGCACCTCCCCGGGAAGCTCCTACAATGAGCAGTTCTTC.

This rearrangement joins TRBV16 to TRBJ2-1; the D gene is possibly TRBD2 (6 bases). This CDR3 comprises 18 residues. V lost 2 bases and J 8 bases, leaving 25 bases between the germline ends. Per germline, CDR1 KGHSY and CDR2 FQNENV. In DNA, the CDR3 is TGTGCCAGCAGCCAAGTCCCCGTTGGGCGGGGTGACGGGTATGAGCAGTTCTTC. Translation gives CASSQVPVGRGDGYEQFF.

The chain uses TRBV6-1 and TRBJ1-1; TRBD1 matches at 7 bases. The CDR3 is 13 amino acids. CDR1 is MNHNS and CDR2 is SASEGT in the germline V gene. V dropped 4 bases and J dropped 6; count of bases not matched to a gene: 5. As DNA, the CDR3 is TGTGCCAGCAGTGTACAGGGGTCCCCTGAAGCTTTCTTT. Its translation: CASSVQGSPEAFF.

This chain joins TRBV21-1 and TRBJ2-3; no DNA check was done on the table's D call, TRBD1. TRBV21-1 constitutes a pseudogene. This CDR3 comprises 17 residues. CDR3 nucleotide sequence: TGTGCCAGCAGCAAAGCTGGGTGGACAGGGGACACAGATACGCAGTATTTT. It translates to CASSKAGWTGDTDTQYF.

The J gene is TRBJ2-7, the V gene TRBV27; weak D call: TRBD2 (6 bases). The V gene lost 6 bases and the J gene lost 0 bases, with 18 bases spanning the gap. Per germline, CDR1 MNHEY and CDR2 SMNVEV (reference sequence). The CDR3 extends over 16 amino acids. The CDR3 DNA reads TGTGCCAGCAGCCGGGACTCGATCCGAGTCTCCTACGAGCAGTACTTC. Its protein is CASSRDSIRVSYEQYF.

V gene TRBV27 combines with J gene TRBJ2-2; D remains unclear. With 6 bases removed from V and 0 bases from J, the gap between germline ends came to 8 bases. CDR1 is MNHEY, CDR2 SMNVEV, per germline (reference sequence). The CDR3 is made up of 14 amino acids. CDR3 in DNA: TGTGCCAGCAGCCCCAGGACGAACACCGGGGAGCTGTTTTTT. Its translation: CASSPRTNTGELFF.

The rearrangement links TRBV5-1 to TRBJ2-1; possibly TRBD1 for D (5 bases). The CDR3 is made up of 15 amino acids. Germline CDR1 reads SGHRS; CDR2 reads YFSETQ. V dropped 1 base and J dropped 1 base, with 9 bases sitting between them. The CDR3 is CASSLFRGSYNEQFF. The CDR3 DNA is TGCGCCAGCAGCTTGTTTAGGGGTTCCTACAATGAGCAGTTCTTC. Combining the CDR3 with reference TRBV5-1 and TRBJ2-1 gives the whole variable domain KAGVTQTPRYLIKTRGQQVTLSCSPISGHRSVSWYQQTPGQGLQFLFEYFSETQRNKGNFPGRFSGRQFSNSRSEMNVSTLELGDSALYLCASSLFRGSYNEQFFGPGTRLTVL.

This clone has a handful of counts. This chain joins TRBV6-5 and TRBJ2-7; 7 bases are shared with TRBD2. The CDR3 covers 15 residues. Looked up from germline, CDR1 is MNHEY and CDR2 is SVGAGI. V lost 6 bases and J lost 0; bases outside the gene matches: 8. CDR3 amino acids: CASSHWGGTSYEQYF. CDR3 bases: TGTGCCAGCAGCCATTGGGGGGGGACCTCCTACGAGCAGTACTTC.

The J gene is TRBJ1-3, the V gene TRBV5-1, with 8 bases that match TRBD1. Trimming removed 4 bases from V and 4 bases from J; junction bases left unmatched: 7. Germline lookup yields CDR1 SGHRS and CDR2 YFSETQ. The CDR3 is made up of 15 amino acids. CDR3 nucleotide sequence: TGCGCCAGCAGCGTGGGGACAGGCGGGGGAAACACCATATATTTT. Its protein product is CASSVGTGGGNTIYF.

The genes are TRBV7-2 and TRBJ2-3; D not resolved. Germline loops: CDR1 SGHTA, CDR2 FQGNSA. The CDR3 contains 16 residues. V was pared by 5 bases and J by 0 bases, with 15 bases between. The CDR3 spells CASSPERLTSTDTQYF. The CDR3 nucleotides read TGTGCCAGCAGCCCCGAGCGCTTAACTAGCACAGATACGCAGTATTTT.

This chain joins TRBV7-9 and TRBJ2-5; TRBD2 matches 11 bases. The J call is in doubt because the DNA end fits TRBJ2-7 better. The CDR3 runs to 14 residues. Germline V gives CDR1 SEHNR, CDR2 FQNEAQ (reference sequence). The CDR3 DNA sequence: TGTGCCAGCAGCTTTAGCGGGGGGGGATACGAGCAGTACTTC. Its translation: CASSFSGGGYEQYF.

This chain links TRBV19 with TRBJ2-1, with D uncertain. The germline CDR1 and CDR2 sequences are LNHDA and SQIVND (reference sequence). Trimming left V 9 bases short and J 5 bases short, with 17 bases between. The CDR3 sequence is 14 residues long. The CDR3 is CASLSPRGHNEQFF. CDR3 bases: TGTGCCAGCTTATCACCTCGAGGCCACAATGAGCAGTTCTTC.

This clone has a handful of counts. The genes are TRBV4-1 and TRBJ1-5, with unresolved D. The CDR3 runs 13 residues. In germline, CDR1 is MGHRA, CDR2 YSYEKL. Between the trimmed V and J ends, which lost 4 bases and 6 bases, there was a span of 10 bases. The DNA of the CDR3 is TGCGCCAGCAGCCCTTTGCCGGGTCAGCCCCAGCATTTT. Amino acid sequence: CASSPLPGQPQHF.

The chain links TRBV10-3 to TRBJ2-3; TRBD2 matches at 8 bases. V lost 4 bases, J lost 6 bases, and 12 bases stayed unmatched. The CDR3 totals 16 residues. Germline assignment: CDR1 ENHRY and CDR2 SYGVKD. DNA for the CDR3: TGTGCCATCAGTGTTGTAGCGGGATCCTCGGGGGATACGCAGTATTTT. It yields the protein CAISVVAGSSGDTQYF.

CDR3 nucleotides: TGTGCCAGCAGCTCAGGGGGAAGCAATCAGCCCCAGCATTTT. Protein product: CASSSGGSNQPQHF. This chain links TRBV7-9 with TRBJ1-5, with TRBD1 identical over 7 bases. The J segment lost 1 base and the V segment lost 4 bases, leaving 1 base of the junction unmatched. CDR1 SEHNR and CDR2 FQNEAQ come from the germline V gene (reference sequence). The CDR3 totals 14 residues.

The chain combines TRBV5-6 with TRBJ1-6, with TRBD1 as a possible D gene (6 bases). Germline V CDR1 and CDR2: SGHDT, YYEEEE. The V gene lost 7 bases and the J gene lost 9 bases, with 17 bases spanning the gap. This CDR3 comprises 14 residues. The CDR3 spells CASSGARVFSPLHF. DNA of the CDR3: TGTGCCAGCTCAGGGGCGCGGGTATTTTCACCCCTCCACTTT. Filled out from reference TRBV5-6 and TRBJ1-6, the complete variable domain reads DAGVTQSPTHLIKTRGQQVTLRCSPKSGHDTVSWYQQALGQGPQFIFQYYEEEERQRGNFPDRFSGHQFPNYSSELNVNALLLGDSALYLCASSGARVFSPLHFGNGTRLTVT.

The V and J genes are TRBV6-6 and TRBJ1-3, with a possible D match to TRBD1 (6 bases). The CDR3 sequence is 15 residues long. Trimming removed 3 bases from V and 3 bases from J, with 12 bases in between. Germline CDR1 MNHNY, CDR2 SVGAGI (reference sequence). CDR3 sequence reads: CASSYGGARGNTIYF. In nucleotides, the CDR3 is TGTGCCAGCAGTTATGGGGGGGCGCGTGGAAACACCATATATTTT.

J is TRBJ1-2 and V is TRBV18, with TRBD1 matching 7 bases. After removal of 3 bases from V and 0 bases from J, the junction contained 1 base not matched to a gene. Germline V CDR1 and CDR2: KGHSH, LQKENI. CDR3 length equals 14 residues. Here the CDR3 reads CASSPGTANYGYTF. DNA for the CDR3: TGTGCCAGCTCACCGGGGACAGCTAACTATGGCTACACCTTC.